This is a list of T cell receptor beta chains from one sample in a study of CD8+ T cells in alopecia areata. Generated by immunoSEQ multiplex PCR, the TCRdb table keeps only in-frame clones and is missing some. The repertoire holds 75,000 to 100,000 clones, with around 70% as singletons. Specimen: CD8+ T cells sorted from blood, collected at approximately week 45, from a patient treated with tofacitinib. The receptors here all came from a human donor with alopecia areata. Each CDR3 is given with its conserved first and last residue. Fields, in order: V gene, D gene, CDR3 length, clone size, J gene, CDR3 DNA, CDR3 protein. The D gene is left open where the match is weak. Size is omitted from some rows. Given values are once, few, many or a class for expanded clones.

V: TRBV19
D: -
length: 15
size: -
J: TRBJ2-7
DNA: TGTGCCAGTAGTATACGATCGACAGGAACTTACGAGCAGTACTTC
CDR3: CASSIRSTGTYEQYF

V: TRBV30
D: -
length: 13
size: -
J: TRBJ1-1
DNA: TGTGCCTGGAGTGTATTAGGGGCCTCTGAAGCTTTCTTT
CDR3: CAWSVLGASEAFF

V: TRBV6-1
D: -
length: 14
size: -
J: TRBJ2-1
DNA: TGTGCCAGCAGTGATATCCAGGGTCGAAATGAGCAGTTCTTC
CDR3: CASSDIQGRNEQFF

V: TRBV10-3
D: TRBD1
length: 13
size: once
J: TRBJ2-5
DNA: TGTGCCACAACCGACAGGGCCCTCGAGACCCAGTACTTC
CDR3: CATTDRALETQYF

V: TRBV19
D: -
length: 17
size: -
J: TRBJ1-5
DNA: TGTGCCAGTAGTATGGATTTGGGAGCAGAGGACAATCAGCCCCAGCATTTT
CDR3: CASSMDLGAEDNQPQHF

V: TRBV29-1
D: -
length: 15
size: -
J: TRBJ1-2
DNA: TGCAGCGTCTTACCGGAGGGAAGAGAACTTTATGGCTACACCTTC
CDR3: CSVLPEGRELYGYTF

V: TRBV30
D: -
length: 14
size: few
J: TRBJ2-7
DNA: TGTGCCTGGAGTGTAACAGGTAGCTCCTACGAGCAGTACTTC
CDR3: CAWSVTGSSYEQYF

V: TRBV13
D: TRBD1
length: 14
size: -
J: TRBJ2-1
DNA: TGTGCCAGCAGCAACGGGACAGGGGGTAATGAGCAGTTCTTC
CDR3: CASSNGTGGNEQFF

V: TRBV4-3
D: -
length: 15
size: -
J: TRBJ2-5
DNA: TGCGCCAGCAGCCAAGATTCGGGACGAAAAGAGACCCAGTACTTC
CDR3: CASSQDSGRKETQYF

V: TRBV5-6
D: TRBD1
length: 15
size: -
J: TRBJ2-7
DNA: TGTGCCAGCAGCTACACGACAGGGGGAACCTACGAGCAGTACTTC
CDR3: CASSYTTGGTYEQYF

V: TRBV27
D: TRBD1
length: 16
size: once
J: TRBJ1-6
DNA: TGTGCCAGCAGTCATACCCGACAGGGGGGCAATTCACCCCTCCACTTT
CDR3: CASSHTRQGGNSPLHF

V: TRBV9
D: -
length: 15
size: -
J: TRBJ2-7
DNA: TGTGCCAGCAGCCCATCCCGGGGGACCATTTACGAGCAGTACTTC
CDR3: CASSPSRGTIYEQYF

V: TRBV5-1
D: -
length: 14
size: -
J: TRBJ2-3
DNA: TGCGCCAGCAGCTTGGAGGGGTACGTAGATACGCAGTATTTT
CDR3: CASSLEGYVDTQYF

V: TRBV6-5
D: TRBD2
length: 16
size: -
J: TRBJ2-1
DNA: TGTGCCAGCAGTTATCGGAACGAGCGGGGGGCAAATGAGCAGTTCTTC
CDR3: CASSYRNERGANEQFF

V: TRBV19
D: -
length: 13
size: -
J: TRBJ2-1
DNA: TGTGCCAGTAGTTTCCGGGACCACAATGAGCAGTTCTTC
CDR3: CASSFRDHNEQFF

V: TRBV30
D: TRBD1
length: 16
size: -
J: TRBJ1-2
DNA: TGTGCCTGGAGCAAGACAGGGGGATGGCTCAGCTATGGCTACACCTTC
CDR3: CAWSKTGGWLSYGYTF

V: TRBV27
D: -
length: 14
size: few
J: TRBJ1-5
DNA: TGTGCCAGCAGTCCCCAGGGTTTCGAGGAGCCCCAGCATTTT
CDR3: CASSPQGFEEPQHF

V: TRBV27
D: -
length: 13
size: -
J: TRBJ1-5
DNA: TGTGCCAGCAGTCGGAGGCGGAATCAGCCCCAGCATTTT
CDR3: CASSRRRNQPQHF

V: TRBV13
D: -
length: 21
size: -
J: TRBJ2-1
DNA: TGTGCCAGCAGCTTAGGCCCTCAGTTATTGACAGGACCATTCTCCTACAATGAGCAGTTCTTC
CDR3: CASSLGPQLLTGPFSYNEQFF

V: TRBV6-7
D: TRBD1
length: 17
size: -
J: TRBJ1-2
DNA: TGTGCCAGCAGTTACCTGAATCCGGGACAGGAAAACTATGGCTACGCCTTC
CDR3: CASSYLNPGQENYGYAF

V: TRBV9
D: -
length: 15
size: once
J: TRBJ2-2
DNA: TGTGCCAGCAGCGATGAGCCCATGAACACCGGGGAGCTGTTTTTT
CDR3: CASSDEPMNTGELFF

V: TRBV27
D: -
length: 12
size: -
J: TRBJ2-3
DNA: TGTGCCAGCAGGACAGCCACAGATACGCAGTATTTT
CDR3: CASRTATDTQYF

V: TRBV5-6
D: -
length: 12
size: -
J: TRBJ2-7
DNA: TGTGCCAGCAGCTCGAGCGCCTACGAGCAGTACTTC
CDR3: CASSSSAYEQYF

V: TRBV25-1
D: -
length: 10
size: -
J: TRBJ2-3
DNA: TGTGCCACCCACACAGATACGCAGTATTTT
CDR3: CATHTDTQYF

V: TRBV7-2
D: -
length: 13
size: once
J: TRBJ1-1
DNA: TGTGCCAGCAGCTTAACAAGGGTTACTGAAGCTTTCTTT
CDR3: CASSLTRVTEAFF

V: TRBV4-3
D: -
length: 13
size: -
J: TRBJ1-1
DNA: TGCGCCAGCAGCCAAGAAATGCACACTGAAGCTTTCTTT
CDR3: CASSQEMHTEAFF

V: TRBV11-2
D: -
length: 15
size: -
J: TRBJ2-3
DNA: TGTGCCAGCAGCTTAGCGGGCAGAGTTGCGGATACGCAGTATTTT
CDR3: CASSLAGRVADTQYF

V: TRBV7-8
D: -
length: 13
size: -
J: TRBJ1-4
DNA: TGTGCCAGCATTCACTCTCTGGGTGAAAAACTGTTTTTT
CDR3: CASIHSLGEKLFF